The 8 T cell receptor beta chains given below trace back to one sample, sequenced in a study of blood T cell repertoires in COVID-19 (dated by TCRdb to the early 2020s). The protocol used for the library was the immunoSEQ multiplex PCR assay. In its TCRdb copy, this immuneACCESS table keeps in-frame sequences only and misses some clones. Where compared with another copy, unresolved V genes explain less than half of these, and the others have no known cause. The sample yields approximately 250,000 clones; over 75% were counted once. Around 9.2% of the sample comes from the top ten. Sequenced material: peripheral blood. The receptors here all came from a human donor in a cohort sampled during active COVID-19.

V and J are TRBV3-1 (or the pseudogene TRBV3-2) and TRBJ2-7; the match to TRBD1 covers 11 bases. CDR3 length: 15 amino acids. CDR1 and CDR2 from the germline V gene are LGHDT and YNNKEL (reference sequence). J lost 2 bases, V lost 4 bases, and 4 bases had no gene match. The CDR3 sequence is CASSPGTGGTYEQYF. CDR3 coding DNA: TGTGCCAGCAGCCCAGGGACAGGGGGAACCTACGAGCAGTACTTC.

V gene TRBV19 combines with J gene TRBJ2-1, with TRBD2 matching 13 bases. This CDR3 spans 15 amino acids. With 4 bases clipped from V and 9 bases from J, the junction kept 6 bases outside the gene matches. Germline V gene sequence: CDR1 LNHDA, CDR2 SQIVND (reference sequence). The CDR3 is CASSTLAGGPGEQFF. In nucleotides, the CDR3 is TGTGCCAGTAGTACACTAGCGGGGGGGCCAGGTGAGCAGTTCTTC.

This clone showed up just once. This rearrangement joins TRBV7-8 to TRBJ2-2; D call uncertain. The V end was cut by 5 bases, the J end by 0 bases, with 13 bases between. The germline V gene has CDR1 SGHVS and CDR2 FQNEAQ. The CDR3 has 16 amino acids. DNA of the CDR3: TGTGCCAGCAGCGCCCGGTCACCCGCGAACACCGGGGAGCTGTTTTTT. Its protein is CASSARSPANTGELFF.

The chain links TRBV18 to TRBJ2-5; 8 nucleotides match TRBD1. V shed 2 bases and J 5 bases; nucleotides not matched to a gene: 7. This CDR3 contains 15 residues. Germline V lookup: CDR1 KGHSH, CDR2 LQKENI. This chain's CDR3 is CASSPRQGADETQYF. CDR3 nucleotides: TGTGCCAGCTCACCAAGGCAGGGGGCTGATGAGACCCAGTACTTC.

This clone has a single count. The chain carries TRBV7-9 and TRBJ2-1, with 9 bases that match TRBD2. CDR3 size: 16 residues. J lost 6 bases, V lost 7 bases, and 13 bases had no gene match. CDR1 and CDR2 (germline): SEHNR, FQNEAQ (reference sequence). DNA for the CDR3: TGTGCCAGCACCCGCGGGAGGGGAATCATAGTCAATGAGCAGTTCTTC. As protein: CASTRGRGIIVNEQFF. Using reference TRBV7-9 and TRBJ2-1 for the parts outside the CDR3, the full variable domain is DTGVSQNPRHKITKRGQNVTFRCDPISEHNRLYWYRQTLGQGPEFLTYFQNEAQLEKSRLLSDRFSAERPKGSFSTLEIQRTEQGDSAMYLCASTRGRGIIVNEQFFGPGTRLTVL.

The CDR3 sequence is CASRTRNRRQANEKLFF. CDR3 nucleotide sequence: TGTGCCAGCAGAACACGGAACAGAAGACAGGCCAATGAAAAACTGTTTTTT. The J gene is TRBJ1-4, the V gene TRBV21-1; no check of the table's D call, TRBD1, against the DNA was made. TRBV21-1 is noted as a pseudogene. The CDR3 loop spans 17 amino acids.

The chain joins TRBV2 to TRBJ2-7; TRBD1 matches 7 bases. With 6 bases clipped from V and 0 bases from J, the junction kept 8 bases outside the gene matches. The CDR3 loop spans 15 amino acids. Germline V gene data show CDR1 as SNHLY and CDR2 as FYNNEI. The CDR3 protein is CASRDPGQLSYEQYF. CDR3 nucleotides: TGTGCCAGCAGAGATCCGGGACAGCTCTCCTACGAGCAGTACTTC.

The chain has TRBV7-6 and TRBJ2-5, with D maybe TRBD1 (5 bases). Germline-derived CDR1 and CDR2 are SGHVS and FNYEAQ. The V and J ends lost 3 bases and 1 base respectively, with 15 bases between them. This CDR3 has 16 amino acids. CDR3 nucleotide sequence: TGTGCCAGCAGCTTCTTGGGGCAGGAGTCCCAAGAGACCCAGTACTTC. Amino acid sequence: CASSFLGQESQETQYF. The full variable domain, with the rest looked up from reference TRBV7-6 and TRBJ2-5, is GAGVSQSPRYKVTKRGQDVALRCDPISGHVSLYWYRQALGQGPEFLTYFNYEAQQDKSGLPNDRFSAERPEGSISTLTIQRTEQRDSAMYRCASSFLGQESQETQYFGPGTRLLVL.